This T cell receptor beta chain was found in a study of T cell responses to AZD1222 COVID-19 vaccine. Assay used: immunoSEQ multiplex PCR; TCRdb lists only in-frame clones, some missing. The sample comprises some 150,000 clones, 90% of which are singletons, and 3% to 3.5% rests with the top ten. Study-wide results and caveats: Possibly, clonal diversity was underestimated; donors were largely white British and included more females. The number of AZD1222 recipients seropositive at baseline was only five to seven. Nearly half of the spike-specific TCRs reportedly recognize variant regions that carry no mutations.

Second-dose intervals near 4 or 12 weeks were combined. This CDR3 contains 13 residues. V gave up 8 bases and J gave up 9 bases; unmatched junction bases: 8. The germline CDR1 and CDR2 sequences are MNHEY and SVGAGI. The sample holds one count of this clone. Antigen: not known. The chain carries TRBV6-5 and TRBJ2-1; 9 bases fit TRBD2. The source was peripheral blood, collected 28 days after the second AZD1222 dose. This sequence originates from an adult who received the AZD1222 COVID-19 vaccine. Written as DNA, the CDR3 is TGTGCCAGCTCTCCTAGCGGGGCAGGTGAGCAGTTCTTC. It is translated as CASSPSGAGEQFF.